The 27 T cell receptor beta chains below were found in one sample sequenced in a study of PD-1 blockade in classical Hodgkin lymphoma. TCRdb keeps only in-frame clones here, not all; method: immunoSEQ multiplex PCR. The data contain approximately 21,000 clones, about four fifths of them singletons. Time point described: cycle 4 day 1 (C4D1), after 6 weeks of nivolumab. All trial patients relapsed after autologous stem cell transplantation. The authors enriched CD8+ T cells from thawed PBMCs via magnetic negative selection. The input for sequencing was CD8+ T cells from blood, taken before the fourth cycle of nivolumab. These receptors all come from a human donor with classical Hodgkin lymphoma.

V usage is TRBV7-2 and J usage is TRBJ2-7, with D perhaps TRBD2 (5 bases). The CDR3 is made up of 14 amino acids. Germline assignment: CDR1 SGHTA and CDR2 FQGNSA. V lost 6 bases, J lost 1 base, and 13 bases lay in between. CDR3 in amino acids: CASRWLPGSYEQYF. The CDR3, as DNA: TGTGCCAGCAGATGGCTTCCGGGGTCCTACGAGCAGTACTTC. Combining the CDR3 with reference TRBV7-2 and TRBJ2-7 gives the whole variable domain GAGVSQSPSNKVTEKGKDVELRCDPISGHTALYWYRQSLGQGLEFLIYFQGNSAPDKSGLPSDRFSAERTGGSVSTLTIQRTQQEDSAVYLCASRWLPGSYEQYFGPGTRLTVT.

The chain recombines TRBV16 with TRBJ1-1; 7 bases align to TRBD1. The CDR3 sequence is 15 residues long. J lost 3 bases, V lost 4 bases, and 8 bases had no gene match. The germline gives CDR1 KGHSY, CDR2 FQNENV. CDR3 DNA sequence: TGTGCCAGCAGCCGAGAACAGGGGAAGCACACTGAAGCTTTCTTT. Translated: CASSREQGKHTEAFF. The variable domain in full, with the rest retrieved from reference TRBV16 and TRBJ1-1, is GEEVAQTPKHLVRGEGQKAKLYCAPIKGHSYVFWYQQVLKNEFKFLISFQNENVFDETGMPKERFSAKCLPNSPCSLEIQATKLEDSAVYFCASSREQGKHTEAFFGQGTRLTVV.

V usage is TRBV7-2 and J usage is TRBJ2-7; a possible D gene is TRBD2 (5 bases). V lost 3 bases to trimming and J lost 3 bases, with 21 bases between them. Germline loops: CDR1 SGHTA, CDR2 FQGNSA. The CDR3 loop spans 17 amino acids. DNA for the CDR3: TGTGCCAGCAGCTTGGCTGGACTCACAAGCGCGTTCTACGAGCAGTACTTC. Its translation is CASSLAGLTSAFYEQYF.

Only one count was recorded for this clone. The chain employs TRBV20-1 and TRBJ1-2; D not resolved. V lost 7 bases and J lost 3, with 6 bases in between. Germline values: CDR1 DFQATT, CDR2 SNEGSKA (reference sequence). CDR3 length: 10 residues. CDR3 in DNA: TGCAGTGTTCGCCACTATGGCTACACCTTC. Residues: CSVRHYGYTF.

This chain connects TRBV12-1 to TRBJ2-7; whether TRBD1, the table's D call, matches the DNA was not checked. TRBV12-1 is shown as a pseudogene. This CDR3 spans 14 amino acids. The CDR3 DNA sequence: TGTGCCAGCAGCCTACAGGGGCTACCCTACGAGCAGTACTTC. Encoded protein: CASSLQGLPYEQYF.

By sample fraction, this clone is medium-sized. V and J are TRBV29-1 and TRBJ1-2; D is ambiguous. The germline V gene has CDR1 SQVTM and CDR2 ANQGSEA. Trimming took off 7 bases at V and 4 bases at J, with 13 bases between the two ends. This CDR3 has 12 amino acids. CDR3 residues: CSAGGSFYGYTF. CDR3 nucleotide sequence: TGCAGCGCGGGCGGCAGCTTCTATGGCTACACCTTC.

This clone occurred once. The chain uses TRBV27 and TRBJ1-5, with a weak D call TRBD1 (5 bases). CDR3 length: 15 residues. With 5 bases removed from V and 1 base from J, the gap between germline ends came to 12 bases. Per the germline V gene, CDR1 is MNHEY and CDR2 is SMNVEV (reference sequence). The CDR3 sequence: CASSGGSSSNQPQHF. The CDR3, as DNA: TGTGCCAGCAGTGGGGGGAGTAGCAGCAATCAGCCCCAGCATTTT.

This chain connects TRBV6-5 to TRBJ1-2, with 9 bases identical to TRBD1. The CDR3 length is 14 residues. J was trimmed by 5 bases and V by 3 bases; bases with no gene match: 4. CDR1 is MNHEY and CDR2 is SVGAGI in the germline V gene. This CDR3 is CASSYGTGLYGYTF. CDR3 nucleotides: TGTGCCAGCAGTTATGGGACAGGGTTATATGGCTACACCTTC.

The V and J genes are TRBV5-4 and TRBJ2-7; the match to TRBD1 covers 7 bases. This CDR3 region has 14 residues. V was pared by 0 bases and J by 1 base, with 1 base of the junction left unmatched. The V gene's germline CDR1 is SGHNT and CDR2 YYREEE (reference sequence). The CDR3 is CASSLARGSYEQYF. The CDR3 region has the DNA TGTGCCAGCAGCTTGGCCAGGGGGTCCTACGAGCAGTACTTC.

The gene calls are TRBV27 and TRBJ2-1; 8 positions match TRBD2. Per the germline V gene, CDR1 is MNHEY and CDR2 is SMNVEV (reference sequence). The CDR3 length is 15 residues. Trimming took 6 bases from V and 0 from J; bases not matched to a gene: 4. The CDR3 DNA is TGTGCCAGCAGGGGGACTAGTCTCTCCTACAATGAGCAGTTCTTC. Encoded protein: CASRGTSLSYNEQFF.

The chain links TRBV7-9 to TRBJ2-5; 11 bases agree with TRBD2. Germline CDR1 SEHNR, CDR2 FQNEAQ (reference sequence). V lost 5 bases to trimming and J lost 5 bases; unmatched junction nucleotides: 7. This CDR3 is built from 15 residues. For the CDR3, the DNA is TGTGCCAGCAGCACGGGGACTAGCGGCGGGGAGACCCAGTACTTC. This encodes CASSTGTSGGETQYF. Combining the CDR3 with reference TRBV7-9 and TRBJ2-5 gives the whole variable domain DTGVSQNPRHKITKRGQNVTFRCDPISEHNRLYWYRQTLGQGPEFLTYFQNEAQLEKSRLLSDRFSAERPKGSFSTLEIQRTEQGDSAMYLCASSTGTSGGETQYFGPGTRLLVL.

This sequence joins TRBV27 and TRBJ2-1; TRBD1 might be the D (6 bases). With 6 bases removed from V and 6 bases from J, the gap between germline ends came to 9 bases. The CDR3 totals 12 residues. Germline assignment: CDR1 MNHEY and CDR2 SMNVEV (reference sequence). This chain's CDR3 is CASRQGINEQFF. In DNA form, the CDR3 reads TGTGCCAGCAGACAGGGTATCAATGAGCAGTTCTTC.

The chain employs TRBV7-8 and TRBJ2-7; D is tentatively TRBD1 or TRBD2 (6 bases each). Between the trimmed V and J ends, which lost 5 bases and 3 bases, there was a span of 20 bases. CDR1 SGHVS and CDR2 FQNEAQ come from the germline V gene. The CDR3 has 16 residues. CDR3 in DNA: TGTGCCAGCAGCGGGGCCGCGGGACATAGAATCTACGAGCAGTACTTC. It encodes CASSGAAGHRIYEQYF.

As DNA, the CDR3 is TGTGCCAGCAGCGCCTTTCAGGGTGTTGGCTACACCTTC. This gives the protein CASSAFQGVGYTF. This chain links TRBV9 with TRBJ1-2, with TRBD1 as a possible D gene (5 bases). Germline V gene lookup returns CDR1 SGDLS and CDR2 YYNGEE. The V gene lost 3 bases and the J gene lost 7 bases, with 13 bases spanning the gap. The CDR3 spans 13 residues.

This chain links TRBV30 with TRBJ1-1; D uncertain. There are 15 residues in the CDR3. From germline, CDR1 is GTSNPN and CDR2 SVGIG (reference sequence). The germline V and J ends were trimmed by 5 bases and 0 bases, with 16 bases remaining between them. This chain's CDR3 is CAWLQDTLMNTEAFF. CDR3 coding DNA: TGTGCCTGGTTACAAGACACATTAATGAACACTGAAGCTTTCTTT.

The V and J genes are TRBV9 and TRBJ2-1; D is perhaps TRBD2 (6 bases). CDR1 and CDR2 (germline): SGDLS, YYNGEE. The CDR3 sequence is 14 residues long. Trimming cost V 0 bases and J 7 bases, with 11 bases left between them. In DNA, the CDR3 is TGTGCCAGCAGCGTAGGAGGGGCGGGGAATGAGCAGTTCTTC. Residues: CASSVGGAGNEQFF. The complete variable domain, with remaining parts taken from reference TRBV9 and TRBJ2-1, reads DSGVTQTPKHLITATGQRVTLRCSPRSGDLSVYWYQQSLDQGLQFLIQYYNGEERAKGNILERFSAQQFPDLHSELNLSSLELGDSALYFCASSVGGAGNEQFFGPGTRLTVL.

V usage is TRBV6-5 and J usage is TRBJ2-7; maybe TRBD2 (6 bases). The CDR3 sequence is 14 residues long. V was trimmed by 4 bases and J by 6 bases, leaving 16 bases between them. CDR1 and CDR2 from the germline V gene are MNHEY and SVGAGI. The CDR3 region is CASSSGGTVSEQYF. The CDR3 nucleotides are TGTGCCAGCAGTTCCGGGGGAACGGTTAGCGAGCAGTACTTC.

The chain links TRBV6-4 to TRBJ2-3; TRBD2 matches at 7 bases. Germline CDR1 and CDR2: MRHNA and SNTAGT. The CDR3 is made up of 16 amino acids. V shed 0 bases, J shed 0 bases, and the junction held 3 bases outside the gene matches. CDR3 in amino acids: CASSDSAGDSTDTQYF. The CDR3 DNA sequence: TGTGCCAGCAGTGACTCGGCGGGGGATAGCACAGATACGCAGTATTTT.

This clone was seen once. This sequence joins TRBV28 and TRBJ2-1, with D possibly called TRBD1 or TRBD2 (6 bases each). The ends were cut back, 5 bases at V and 2 bases at J, with 13 bases in the middle. This CDR3 region has 15 residues. Looked up from germline, CDR1 is MDHEN and CDR2 is SYDVKM. CDR3 sequence (DNA): TGTGCCAGCAGTGGGGGGCAGGACGCCTACAATGAGCAGTTCTTC. This translates into CASSGGQDAYNEQFF.

This sequence joins TRBV9 and TRBJ1-4, with 10 bases aligning to TRBD1. Germline assignment: CDR1 SGDLS and CDR2 YYNGEE. With V trimmed by 3 bases and J by 1 base, 6 bases remained unmatched. This CDR3 region has 17 residues. The CDR3 DNA reads TGTGCCAGCAGCGAGGGACAGGGGTCGGGAACTAATGAAAAACTGTTTTTT. Protein sequence: CASSEGQGSGTNEKLFF. The full variable domain, in which reference TRBV9 and TRBJ1-4 provide the parts outside the CDR3, is DSGVTQTPKHLITATGQRVTLRCSPRSGDLSVYWYQQSLDQGLQFLIQYYNGEERAKGNILERFSAQQFPDLHSELNLSSLELGDSALYFCASSEGQGSGTNEKLFFGSGTQLSVL.

The chain is built from TRBV7-9 and TRBJ1-2, with TRBD1 matching 9 bases. V was clipped by 4 bases and J by 4 bases; unmatched bases: 7. CDR3 length equals 15 residues. From germline, CDR1 is SEHNR and CDR2 FQNEAQ (reference sequence). The DNA for the CDR3 is TGTGCCAGCAGCTCACTACAGGGGGCTCTCTATGGCTACACCTTC. Amino acid sequence: CASSSLQGALYGYTF.

The J gene is TRBJ1-1, the V gene TRBV10-2; D is uncertain. Germline loops: CDR1 WSHSY, CDR2 SAAADI. Trimming shortened V by 0 bases and J by 4 bases, and 12 bases separated the two germline ends. This CDR3 is built from 15 residues. The CDR3 region is CASSESVGWGTEAFF. The CDR3 DNA follows: TGCGCCAGCAGTGAGTCGGTAGGGTGGGGCACTGAAGCTTTCTTT.

V usage is TRBV25-1 and J usage is TRBJ2-3, with 7 bases aligning to TRBD1. The germline V gene encodes CDR1 MGHDK and CDR2 SYGVNS. The junction had 7 bases not matched to a gene; V was cut back by 5 bases and J by 2 bases. This CDR3 has 15 residues. The CDR3 DNA reads TGTGCCAGCAGTATACAGGGGCCTCACACAGATACGCAGTATTTT. This translates into CASSIQGPHTDTQYF.

The chain recombines TRBV27 with TRBJ1-2, with D possibly TRBD1 on 5 matching bases. This CDR3 spans 15 amino acids. The germline V and J ends were trimmed by 3 bases and 5 bases, with 16 bases remaining between them. The germline CDR1 and CDR2 sequences are MNHEY and SMNVEV (reference sequence). The CDR3 loop is CASSFQGGDGYGYTF. DNA for the CDR3: TGTGCCAGCAGTTTCCAGGGAGGGGATGGGTATGGCTACACCTTC.

The chain links TRBV29-1 to TRBJ2-1, with D perhaps matching TRBD2 (5 bases). Looked up from germline, CDR1 is SQVTM and CDR2 is ANQGSEA. Trimming pared 6 bases from V and 0 bases from J, leaving 15 bases between. This CDR3 has 15 amino acids. The chain's CDR3 is CSVSTGESSYNEQFF. In nucleotides, the CDR3 is TGCAGCGTGTCCACTGGGGAGAGCTCCTACAATGAGCAGTTCTTC.

The V call is TRBV2, the J call TRBJ2-7; D ambiguous. This CDR3 comprises 13 residues. Germline lookup yields CDR1 SNHLY and CDR2 FYNNEI. The V end lost 3 bases, the J end lost 6 bases, and 12 bases lay between the germline ends. This chain's CDR3 is CASSEGRVFEQYF. The CDR3 coding sequence is TGTGCCAGCAGTGAGGGCCGGGTTTTCGAGCAGTACTTC. The entire variable domain, with the rest obtained from reference TRBV2 and TRBJ2-7, is as follows: EPEVTQTPSHQVTQMGQEVILRCVPISNHLYFYWYRQILGQKVEFLVSFYNNEISEKSEIFDDQFSVERPDGSNFTLKIRSTKLEDSAMYFCASSEGRVFEQYFGPGTRLTVT.

This chain joins TRBV28 and TRBJ2-7; TRBD2 agrees at 9 bases. This CDR3 contains 15 residues. Germline loops: CDR1 MDHEN, CDR2 SYDVKM. The V gene end was trimmed by 5 bases and the J gene end by 5 bases; junction bases not matched to a gene: 10. The CDR3 nucleotides are TGTGCCAGCAGTCTAGTGGCGGGGGGGGCGGACGAGCAGTACTTC. Translated, it gives CASSLVAGGADEQYF. The whole variable domain, filled in from reference TRBV28 and TRBJ2-7, reads DVKVTQSSRYLVKRTGEKVFLECVQDMDHENMFWYRQDPGLGLRLIYFSYDVKMKEKGDIPEGYSVSREKKERFSLILESASTNQTSMYLCASSLVAGGADEQYFGPGTRLTVT.